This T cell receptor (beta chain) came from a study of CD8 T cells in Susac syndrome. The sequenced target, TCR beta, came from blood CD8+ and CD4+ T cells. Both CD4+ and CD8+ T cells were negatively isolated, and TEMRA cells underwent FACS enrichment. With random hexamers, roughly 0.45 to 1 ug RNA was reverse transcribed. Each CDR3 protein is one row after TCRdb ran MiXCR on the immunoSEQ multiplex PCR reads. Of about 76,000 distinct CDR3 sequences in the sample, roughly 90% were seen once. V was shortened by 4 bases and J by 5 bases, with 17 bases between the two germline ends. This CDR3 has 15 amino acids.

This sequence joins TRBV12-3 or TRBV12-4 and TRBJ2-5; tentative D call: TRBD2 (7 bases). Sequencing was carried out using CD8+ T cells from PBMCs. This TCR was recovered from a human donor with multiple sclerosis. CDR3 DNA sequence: TGTGCCAGCAGTTGGGGGGGGGCGCCCGGGGAGACCCAGTACTTC. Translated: CASSWGGAPGETQYF.